These 16 T cell receptor beta chains came from one sample sequenced in a study of shared clonotypes between healthy human individuals. Produced via immunoSEQ multiplex PCR; TCRdb's table is partial and in-frame only. The sample has some 740,000 clones; 80% to 95% are singletons. Terminally differentiated effector memory CD45RA+ cells were left out of the naive CD8 fraction, which was CD45RO-negative and positively selected for CCR7. The sample taken for sequencing was naive CD8+ T cells sorted from blood. The receptors were gathered from a man aged 25-45 years in good health.

The gene calls are TRBV5-4 and TRBJ2-3; TRBD2 matches at 11 bases. Trimming took 3 bases from V and 2 from J; bases not matched to a gene: 11. The germline CDR1 and CDR2 sequences are SGHNT and YYREEE (reference sequence). This CDR3 has 18 residues. The CDR3 nucleotides read TGTGCCAGCAGCTCTGGGGTAGCGGGAGGGCGGGACACAGATACGCAGTATTTT. This sequence encodes CASSSGVAGGRDTDTQYF.

The V and J genes are TRBV6-5 and TRBJ2-7, with D possibly being TRBD2 (6 bases). The V and J ends lost 3 bases and 2 bases respectively, with 11 bases between them. The CDR3 totals 14 residues. Germline CDR1 reads MNHEY; CDR2 reads SVGAGI. The CDR3 bases are TGTGCCAGCAGTTATCGGGGGACCCCCTACGAGCAGTACTTC. Residues: CASSYRGTPYEQYF.

This clone was seen once. The sample holds other DNA sequences that translate to the same CDR3. The chain recombines TRBV25-1 with TRBJ2-2; D gene uncertain. The V gene lost 1 base and the J gene lost 6 bases, with 6 bases spanning the gap. The V gene's germline CDR1 is MGHDK and CDR2 SYGVNS. The CDR3 is 13 residues long. The CDR3 is CASSEFIAGELFF. CDR3 nucleotide sequence: TGTGCCAGCAGTGAATTTATAGCCGGGGAGCTGTTTTTT.

This clone was recorded only once. The chain joins TRBV11-1 to TRBJ1-1; 8 bases map to TRBD1. V lost 4 bases, J lost 4 bases, and 11 bases stayed unmatched. Germline V gene sequence: CDR1 SGHAT, CDR2 FQDESV (reference sequence). The CDR3 is 16 amino acids. The CDR3 sequence is CASSYPPGQGGTEAFF. As DNA, the CDR3 is TGTGCCAGCAGCTACCCCCCCGGACAGGGTGGCACTGAAGCTTTCTTT.

The J gene is TRBJ2-7, the V gene TRBV9, with D maybe TRBD1 (5 bases). This CDR3 has 15 residues. Deletions cut 0 bases from V and 3 bases from J, with 13 bases between. The germline gives CDR1 SGDLS, CDR2 YYNGEE. The CDR3 bases are TGTGCCAGCAGCGTAGGCCAGGGCGTTGACTACGAGCAGTACTTC. This sequence encodes CASSVGQGVDYEQYF.

This sequence joins TRBV7-9 and TRBJ2-1; possible D gene TRBD1, 6 bases. The germline V gene has CDR1 SEHNR and CDR2 FQNEAQ (reference sequence). The V end lost 4 bases, the J end lost 2 bases, and 15 bases lay between the germline ends. This CDR3 has 16 amino acids. The CDR3 is CASSWDNLPTYNEQFF. Here the CDR3 DNA reads TGTGCCAGCAGCTGGGACAACCTCCCAACCTACAATGAGCAGTTCTTC. The full variable domain, completed using reference TRBV7-9 and TRBJ2-1, is DTGVSQNPRHKITKRGQNVTFRCDPISEHNRLYWYRQTLGQGPEFLTYFQNEAQLEKSRLLSDRFSAERPKGSFSTLEIQRTEQGDSAMYLCASSWDNLPTYNEQFFGPGTRLTVL.

The chain has TRBV11-2 and TRBJ2-2; D is uncertain. The length of the CDR3 is 15 residues. From germline, CDR1 is SGHAT and CDR2 FQNNGV. Trimming removed 0 bases at V and 6 bases at J, with 11 bases between. CDR3 amino acids: CASSLEGWAPGELFF. In DNA, the CDR3 is TGTGCCAGCAGCTTAGAAGGTTGGGCGCCCGGGGAGCTGTTTTTT.

V gene TRBV5-6 combines with J gene TRBJ2-3; no definite D call. The V gene's germline CDR1 is SGHDT and CDR2 YYEEEE. V lost 2 bases to trimming and J lost 1 base, with 8 bases between them. The CDR3 has 14 amino acids. The CDR3 sequence: CASSLYLGTDTQYF. The CDR3 coding sequence is TGTGCCAGCAGCTTATATCTTGGCACAGATACGCAGTATTTT.

The chain combines TRBV6-5 with TRBJ2-7, with TRBD2 as a possible D gene (5 bases). This CDR3 region has 13 residues. Germline V gives CDR1 MNHEY, CDR2 SVGAGI. Trimming pared 6 bases from V and 7 bases from J, leaving 16 bases between. The CDR3, as DNA: TGTGCCAGCAGGCCGGATCTCACGGGGGAGCAGTACTTC. Amino acid sequence: CASRPDLTGEQYF.

The V call is TRBV7-3, the J call TRBJ2-1; 10 bases map to TRBD2. Trimming at V came to 1 base and at J to 7 bases, leaving 4 bases not matched to a gene. The length of the CDR3 is 15 residues. Germline loops: CDR1 SGHTA, CDR2 FQGTGA. The CDR3 DNA reads as TGTGCCAGCAGCTTAAACAGCGGGAGGGAAAATGAGCAGTTCTTC. Its translation is CASSLNSGRENEQFF.

In this sample, this clone turned up a few times. The chain is built from TRBV7-9 and TRBJ1-3; D call uncertain. This CDR3 has 13 amino acids. Germline lookup yields CDR1 SEHNR and CDR2 FQNEAQ (reference sequence). Trimming took off 1 base at V and 4 bases at J, with 5 bases between the two ends. This chain's CDR3 is CASSLVDGNTIYF. The DNA of the CDR3 is TGTGCCAGCAGCTTAGTGGACGGAAACACCATATATTTT.

The V and J genes are TRBV28 and TRBJ2-3; 11 bases are a match to TRBD1. After removal of 1 base from V and 5 bases from J, the junction contained 8 bases not matched to a gene. The CDR3 runs 17 residues. From germline, CDR1 is MDHEN and CDR2 SYDVKM. Here the CDR3 DNA reads TGTGCCAGCAGTTTATATCAGGGACAGGGGGAAAAAGATACGCAGTATTTT. This gives the protein CASSLYQGQGEKDTQYF. Using reference TRBV28 and TRBJ2-3 for the parts outside the CDR3, the full variable domain is DVKVTQSSRYLVKRTGEKVFLECVQDMDHENMFWYRQDPGLGLRLIYFSYDVKMKEKGDIPEGYSVSREKKERFSLILESASTNQTSMYLCASSLYQGQGEKDTQYFGPGTRLTVL.

This chain links TRBV29-1 with TRBJ1-1; TRBD1 matches 10 bases. Unmatched junction bases numbered 2, after V lost 1 base and J lost 6 bases. Germline V gives CDR1 SQVTM, CDR2 ANQGSEA. The CDR3 runs to 13 residues. The CDR3 DNA follows: TGCAGCGTTGAAGGGGACAGGGGACCTGAAGCTTTCTTT. It yields the protein CSVEGDRGPEAFF.

This clone has just one count. The chain employs TRBV5-1 and TRBJ2-1; 7 nucleotides align to TRBD1. This CDR3 region has 13 residues. Losses at the gene ends were 2 bases for V and 6 bases for J; bases not matched to a gene: 2. The germline gives CDR1 SGHRS, CDR2 YFSETQ. The CDR3 coding sequence is TGCGCCAGCAGCTTCCGGACAGGCAATGAGCAGTTCTTC. Its translation: CASSFRTGNEQFF. Using reference TRBV5-1 and TRBJ2-1 for the parts outside the CDR3, the full variable domain is KAGVTQTPRYLIKTRGQQVTLSCSPISGHRSVSWYQQTPGQGLQFLFEYFSETQRNKGNFPGRFSGRQFSNSRSEMNVSTLELGDSALYLCASSFRTGNEQFFGPGTRLTVL.

This clone has a handful of counts. The J gene is TRBJ2-1, the V gene TRBV10-3; 7 bases map to TRBD1. After removal of 7 bases from V and 6 bases from J, the junction contained 0 bases not matched to a gene. Germline lookup yields CDR1 ENHRY and CDR2 SYGVKD. The CDR3 loop spans 11 amino acids. CDR3 DNA: TGTGCCATCACAGGGGGCAATGAGCAGTTCTTC. Its translation is CAITGGNEQFF.

V usage is TRBV6-1 and J usage is TRBJ1-4, with TRBD1 matching 11 bases. The CDR3 covers 16 residues. V was clipped by 2 bases and J by 8 bases; unmatched bases: 7. CDR1 and CDR2 from the germline V gene are MNHNS and SASEGT. The CDR3, as DNA: TGTGCCAGCAGTGAAAGGGGACAGGGGGTTGACGAAAAACTGTTTTTT. Residues: CASSERGQGVDEKLFF.